In this sample, the clone carrying this T cell receptor beta chain turned up a few times. The CDR3 sequence is 12 residues long. Per the germline V gene, CDR1 is SQVTM and CDR2 is ANQGSEA. Trimming took off 5 bases at V and 7 bases at J, with 12 bases between the two ends. This specimen comes from a study of identifying expanded T cells in peripheral blood. The protocol was immunoSEQ multiplex PCR, while the TCRdb copy is restricted to in-frame clones and leaves out a portion. This table has approximately 140,000 clones, 65% to 90% appearing once. The sequence was obtained from a person between 18 and 69 years old in good health. The chain uses TRBV29-1 and TRBJ1-5, with D possibly matching TRBD1 (5 bases). The sequenced sample was blood. The CDR3 region has the DNA TGCAGCGTTAGAGACAGAGGGCAGCCCCAGCATTTT. This gives the protein CSVRDRGQPQHF.